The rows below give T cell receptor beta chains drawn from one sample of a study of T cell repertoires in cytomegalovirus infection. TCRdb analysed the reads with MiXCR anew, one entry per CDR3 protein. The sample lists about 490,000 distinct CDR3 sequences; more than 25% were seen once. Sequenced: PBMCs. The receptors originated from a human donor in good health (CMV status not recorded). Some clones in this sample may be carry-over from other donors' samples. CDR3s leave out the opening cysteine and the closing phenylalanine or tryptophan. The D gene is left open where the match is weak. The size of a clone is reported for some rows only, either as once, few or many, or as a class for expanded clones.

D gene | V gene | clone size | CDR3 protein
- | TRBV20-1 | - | SARWSSYGYT
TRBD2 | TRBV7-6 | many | ASSLGLAGVAKNIQY
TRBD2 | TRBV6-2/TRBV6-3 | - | ASMKAGVVKTQY
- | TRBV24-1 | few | ATSDAGHWNTEAF
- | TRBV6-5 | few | ASSSRLSTEAF
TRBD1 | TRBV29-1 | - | SVEGGRDRVIADNEQF
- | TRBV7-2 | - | ASSEVVNSNQPQH
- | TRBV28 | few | ASLTGGNQPQH
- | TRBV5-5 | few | ASSLDGTHRSRPQH
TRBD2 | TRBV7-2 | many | ASSSYATSGRIYNEQF
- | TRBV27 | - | ASSFLPLGSGTGELF
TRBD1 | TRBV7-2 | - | ASSLGDRGSQPPH
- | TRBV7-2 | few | ASSAPGRLNYGYT
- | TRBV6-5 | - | ASSLDWDRADTQY
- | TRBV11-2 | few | ASSSWGDNSRTQY
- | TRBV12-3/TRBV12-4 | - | ATERANTEAF
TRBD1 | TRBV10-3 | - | AIRGTGRMAVNYGYT
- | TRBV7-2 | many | ASSLVGYGETQY
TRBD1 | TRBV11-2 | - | ASRLQGRETQY
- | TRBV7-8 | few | ASSERRTTDTQY
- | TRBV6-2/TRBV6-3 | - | ASSYRRAGQTGELF
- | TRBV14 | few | ASSQVGIRGAPGNTIY
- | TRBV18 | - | ASSPQLELTDTQY
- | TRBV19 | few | ASTGGRDVWGTEAF
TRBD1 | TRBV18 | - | ASSPRDRNSPLH
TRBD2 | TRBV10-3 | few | AIRSGRAGDTQY
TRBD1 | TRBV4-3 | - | ASSQDPAGGGTDTQY
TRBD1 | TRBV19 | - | ASSIGPGQGEAGELF